The present entry profiles one T cell receptor (beta chain) with its context. Its antigen remains unidentified. Sequencing was performed with immunoSEQ multiplex PCR; in TCRdb, only in-frame clones are kept and a portion is missing. The table includes 95,000 to 110,000 clones, roughly 86% detected once. Germline loops: CDR1 MGHRA, CDR2 YSYEKL. CDR3 length: 14 residues. Trimming left V 4 bases short and J 4 bases short, with 14 bases between. The record originates from a study of graft-versus-host responses after intestinal transplantation. Turning to the study itself: The recipients all started with anti-thymocyte globulin induction and then took tacrolimus and steroids for roughly three years. The study's findings and limits: Across patients carrying graft-donor T cell macrochimerism, allografts held high graft-versus-host to host-versus-graft clonal ratios. Early post-transplant HvG declines were associated with peak circulating GvH clone levels. GvH clones occurred in recipient marrow; some first appeared in ileum or blood.

V is TRBV4-1 and J is TRBJ2-7, with D perhaps TRBD1 or TRBD2 (5 bases each). Sequencing used unstimulated CD4+ T cells sorted from spleen or lymph node cells, obtained before transplant. The sequence was collected from a human donor who was the organ donor for an intestinal transplant. For the CDR3, the DNA is TGCGCCAGCAGCCCGCAGCCGGGACCGTACGAGCAGTACTTC. Amino acid sequence: CASSPQPGPYEQYF.